A single sample is the source of the 23 T cell receptor beta chains below, sequenced in a study of a mutant IDH1 vaccine in newly diagnosed glioma. For these TCRs, the target antigens are not known. Time point given: week 11, during vaccination. A single vaccine dose contained 300 ug of mutant IDH1 20-mer peptide, and topical imiquimod was used with it. Assay used: immunoSEQ multiplex PCR; TCRdb lists only in-frame clones, some missing. The data show some 30,000 clones, around 90% seen once. The starting material was PBMCs, obtained from a glioma patient whose treatment included an IDH1 peptide vaccine. Source of these receptors: a man aged 18 to 35 with glioma.

V and J are TRBV7-9 and TRBJ1-2, with a tentative D call TRBD1 (6 bases). The germline V and J ends were trimmed by 3 bases and 2 bases, with 10 bases remaining between them. The CDR3 extends over 14 amino acids. The V gene's germline CDR1 is SEHNR and CDR2 FQNEAQ (reference sequence). The CDR3 DNA reads as TGTGCCAGCAGCTTCAGTCAGGGGAACTATGGCTACACCTTC. This gives the protein CASSFSQGNYGYTF.

The V and J genes are TRBV28 and TRBJ2-7, with a weak D call TRBD2 (6 bases). Trimming shortened V by 6 bases and J by 4 bases, and 13 bases separated the two germline ends. The CDR3 contains 13 residues. Germline CDR1 reads MDHEN; CDR2 reads SYDVKM. This CDR3 reads CASSRNAGYEQYF. The CDR3 DNA reads as TGTGCCAGCAGCCGCAATGCGGGGTACGAGCAGTACTTC.

The V and J genes are TRBV6-5 and TRBJ1-6; D remains ambiguous. Trimming pared 5 bases from V and 6 bases from J, leaving 11 bases between. The CDR3 extends over 14 amino acids. Per the germline V gene, CDR1 is MNHEY and CDR2 is SVGAGI. In DNA form, the CDR3 reads TGTGCCAGCAGTGCCATTCTCAGTAATTCACCCCTCCACTTT. Translating gives CASSAILSNSPLHF.

The rearrangement uses TRBV6-5 and TRBJ2-2; 12 bases map to TRBD2. CDR1 MNHEY and CDR2 SVGAGI come from the germline V gene. CDR3 length: 14 residues. Trimming at V came to 6 bases and at J to 5 bases, leaving 1 base not matched to a gene. CDR3: CASRLAGGTGELFF. The CDR3 DNA sequence: TGTGCCAGCAGACTAGCGGGAGGAACCGGGGAGCTGTTTTTT.

In its sample, this clone was seen a few times. This chain joins TRBV4-2 and TRBJ2-2, with 8 bases aligning to TRBD2. V was clipped by 1 base and J by 3 bases; unmatched bases: 1. The germline gives CDR1 LGHNA, CDR2 YNFKEQ. CDR3 length equals 15 residues. The CDR3 region is CASSQGLAHTGELFF. CDR3 DNA: TGTGCCAGCAGCCAAGGACTAGCGCACACCGGGGAGCTGTTTTTT.

The chain links TRBV6-4 to TRBJ1-5, with 8 bases identical to TRBD1. The ends lost 5 bases at V and 4 bases at J; junction bases unmatched: 1. This CDR3 has 13 residues. Germline CDR1 is MRHNA and CDR2 is SNTAGT. The CDR3 DNA sequence: TGTGCCAGCAGTCAGGGGGCGAATCAGCCCCAGCATTTT. Translated: CASSQGANQPQHF.

The CDR3 loop is CASSLAEGVPYEQYF. Written as DNA, the CDR3 is TGCGCCAGCAGCCTCGCGGAAGGTGTACCCTACGAGCAGTACTTC. The V gene is TRBV4-3, the J gene TRBJ2-7; D not resolved. Trimming took 4 bases from V and 2 from J, leaving 15 bases between them. The germline gives CDR1 LGHNA, CDR2 YSLEER. The CDR3 spans 15 residues.

The chain uses TRBV7-9 and TRBJ2-7; 12 positions match TRBD2. The CDR3 has 16 amino acids. V trimming: 1 base; J trimming: 3 bases; junction bases outside the gene matches: 4. Per the germline V gene, CDR1 is SEHNR and CDR2 is FQNEAQ (reference sequence). As DNA, the CDR3 is TGTGCCAGCAGCTTAGACCTAGCGGGAGGGGGCTACGAGCAGTACTTC. Translating gives CASSLDLAGGGYEQYF.

The V gene is TRBV7-2, the J gene TRBJ2-5, with 9 bases aligning to TRBD1. V trimming: 5 bases; J trimming: 5 bases; junction bases outside the gene matches: 9. The CDR3 contains 15 residues. Germline values: CDR1 SGHTA, CDR2 FQGNSA. The CDR3 region is CASSTGPGTGETQYF. In DNA, the CDR3 is TGTGCCAGCAGCACCGGACCCGGGACAGGGGAGACCCAGTACTTC.

The V gene is TRBV7-2, the J gene TRBJ2-7, with D possibly TRBD1 on 6 matching bases. Trimming shortened V by 4 bases and J by 0 bases, and 10 bases separated the two germline ends. Germline loops: CDR1 SGHTA, CDR2 FQGNSA. This CDR3 contains 14 residues. DNA for the CDR3: TGTGCCAGCAGCTCCAACAGGGCCTCCTACGAGCAGTACTTC. It codes for CASSSNRASYEQYF.

The rearrangement uses TRBV29-1 and TRBJ2-5; 8 bases match TRBD1. Germline V lookup: CDR1 SQVTM, CDR2 ANQGSEA. The CDR3 contains 14 residues. V dropped 6 bases and J dropped 0; count of bases not matched to a gene: 6. In DNA form, the CDR3 reads TGCAGCGTAGGGGACAGGAGGTACCAAGAGACCCAGTACTTC. Translated: CSVGDRRYQETQYF.

This clone was detected once. This chain connects TRBV5-4 to TRBJ2-3; D unclear. V was pared by 4 bases and J by 6 bases, with 9 bases between. The germline gives CDR1 SGHNT, CDR2 YYREEE (reference sequence). This CDR3 contains 12 residues. CDR3 nucleotide sequence: TGTGCCAGCAGCATCACTGGGGATACGCAGTATTTT. Amino acid sequence: CASSITGDTQYF.

The chain is built from TRBV6-1 and TRBJ2-7, with TRBD2 as a possible D gene (5 bases). The germline V gene has CDR1 MNHNS and CDR2 SASEGT. The ends were cut back, 6 bases at V and 0 bases at J, with 12 bases in the middle. The CDR3 is 14 residues long. In DNA, the CDR3 is TGTGCCAGCAGCCCGGAGGATACCTCCTACGAGCAGTACTTC. Translating gives CASSPEDTSYEQYF.

This chain connects TRBV27 to TRBJ2-1; D not certain. The CDR3 contains 13 residues. Trimming stripped 3 bases from V and 4 bases from J, with 7 bases between. CDR1 and CDR2 from the germline V gene are MNHEY and SMNVEV (reference sequence). This CDR3 is CASSFRTYNEQFF. In nucleotides, the CDR3 is TGTGCCAGCAGTTTCCGCACTTACAATGAGCAGTTCTTC.

V gene TRBV5-1 combines with J gene TRBJ2-5, with TRBD2 matching 11 bases. Losses at the gene ends were 3 bases for V and 5 bases for J; bases not matched to a gene: 6. The CDR3 is 15 residues long. Germline CDR1 reads SGHRS; CDR2 reads YFSETQ. The CDR3 nucleotides are TGCGCCAGCAGCTATATAGCGGGAGGGCCGGAGACCCAGTACTTC. It encodes CASSYIAGGPETQYF.

The CDR3 reads CASSLVVNTEAFF. The CDR3 nucleotides read TGTGCCAGCAGCTTAGTTGTTAACACTGAAGCTTTCTTT. The gene calls are TRBV7-6 and TRBJ1-1; no firm D call. The V end was cut by 1 base, the J end by 2 bases, with 5 bases between. Germline V gene sequence: CDR1 SGHVS, CDR2 FNYEAQ. The CDR3 extends over 13 amino acids.

J is TRBJ1-1 and V is TRBV5-6; 9 bases fit TRBD1. CDR3 length equals 13 residues. Trimming at V came to 3 bases and at J to 4 bases, leaving 1 base not matched to a gene. From germline, CDR1 is SGHDT and CDR2 YYEEEE. As DNA, the CDR3 is TGTGCCAGCAGCTCGGACAGGGGCACTGAAGCTTTCTTT. This gives the protein CASSSDRGTEAFF.

This clone was seen only once. V and J are TRBV29-1 and TRBJ2-3; 11 bases agree with TRBD1. With V trimmed by 7 bases and J by 5 bases, 5 bases remained unmatched. CDR3 length: 13 residues. The germline CDR1 and CDR2 sequences are SQVTM and ANQGSEA. As DNA, the CDR3 is TGCAGCGCCGGACAGGGGGCGCAAGATACGCAGTATTTT. Protein: CSAGQGAQDTQYF.

CDR3 in DNA: TGTGCCACCCGGGACACGGACAGAAACACTGAAGCTTTCTTT. Its translation is CATRDTDRNTEAFF. The rearrangement joins TRBV6-4 to TRBJ1-1; weak D call: TRBD1 (6 bases). Germline CDR1 and CDR2: MRHNA and SNTAGT. V lost 10 bases and J 2 bases, leaving 17 bases between the germline ends. The CDR3 totals 14 residues.

This sequence joins TRBV2 and TRBJ1-3; D may be TRBD1 (5 bases). The CDR3 extends over 15 amino acids. Trimming removed 0 bases at V and 5 bases at J, with 11 bases between. CDR1 SNHLY and CDR2 FYNNEI come from the germline V gene. The CDR3 region has the DNA TGTGCCAGCAGTGAAGCTACAGGCGGACGAAACACCATATATTTT. It is translated as CASSEATGGRNTIYF.

This chain connects TRBV19 to TRBJ2-7; TRBD2 is a possible D gene (6 bases). CDR1 and CDR2 from the germline V gene are LNHDA and SQIVND (reference sequence). The CDR3 loop spans 13 amino acids. Trimming took 0 bases from V and 4 from J, leaving 7 bases between them. In DNA form, the CDR3 reads TGTGCCAGTAGTATAGAAGGAGGGTACGAGCAGTACTTC. Amino acids: CASSIEGGYEQYF.

This sequence joins TRBV5-1 and TRBJ2-2; 9 bases are a match to TRBD1. In germline, CDR1 is SGHRS, CDR2 YFSETQ. V was clipped by 6 bases and J by 4 bases; unmatched bases: 4. The CDR3 has 14 amino acids. The CDR3 sequence is CASTGQGITGELFF. The CDR3 region has the DNA TGCGCCAGCACAGGACAGGGGATCACCGGGGAGCTGTTTTTT.

The J gene is TRBJ1-2, the V gene TRBV18, with D possibly TRBD1 on 5 matching bases. The CDR3 totals 16 residues. CDR1 and CDR2 (germline): KGHSH, LQKENI. Trimming removed 6 bases at V and 0 bases at J, with 17 bases between. For the CDR3, the DNA is TGTGCCAGCTCCCCCGGTCGGGACGTAGCTAACTATGGCTACACCTTC. Translation gives CASSPGRDVANYGYTF.